The T cell receptor (beta chain) described here comes from a study of beta chain features in type 1 diabetes. Study-wide context: Healthy donors and patients showed comparable age, gender and cell yields. Study-wide results and limits: Shorter TCRB CDR3s, moderately but significantly so, were found in Type 1 diabetes patients in all four CD4+ subsets.

The sequenced template was cDNA made from the entire isolated RNA. Clones were sequenced by immunoSEQ multiplex PCR, and TCRdb holds only the in-frame ones, with some missing. The table lists fewer than 300,000 clones, under 13% of them singletons. The V gene lost 8 bases and the J gene lost 5 bases, with 13 bases spanning the gap. Germline V gene lookup returns CDR1 MNHEY and CDR2 SVGAGI. The CDR3 contains 12 residues. Details on this clone: Antigen unknown.

This TCR was sampled from a young man with type 1 diabetes. V gene TRBV6-5 combines with J gene TRBJ2-7, with D perhaps matching TRBD1 (6 bases). The specimen sequenced was naive CD4+ T cells from blood. The CDR3 DNA follows: TGTGCCAGCGGCCCTCAGGGGAACGAGCAGTACTTC. This gives the protein CASGPQGNEQYF.